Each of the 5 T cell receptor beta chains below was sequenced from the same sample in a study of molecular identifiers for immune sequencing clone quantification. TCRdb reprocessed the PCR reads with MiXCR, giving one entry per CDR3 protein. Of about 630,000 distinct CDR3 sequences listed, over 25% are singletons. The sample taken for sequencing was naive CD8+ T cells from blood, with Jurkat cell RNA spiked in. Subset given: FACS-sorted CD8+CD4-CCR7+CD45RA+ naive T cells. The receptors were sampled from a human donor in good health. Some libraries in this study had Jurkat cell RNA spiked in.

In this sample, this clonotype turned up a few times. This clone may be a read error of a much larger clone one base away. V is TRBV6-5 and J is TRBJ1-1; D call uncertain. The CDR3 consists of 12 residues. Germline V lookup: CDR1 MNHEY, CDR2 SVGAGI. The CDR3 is CASRGLNTEVFF. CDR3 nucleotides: TGTGCCAGCAGGGGATTGAACACTGAAGTTTTCTTT.

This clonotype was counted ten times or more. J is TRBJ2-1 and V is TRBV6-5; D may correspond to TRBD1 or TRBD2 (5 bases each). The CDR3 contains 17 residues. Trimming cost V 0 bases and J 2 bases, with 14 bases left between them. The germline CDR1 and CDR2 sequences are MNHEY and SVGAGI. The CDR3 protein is CASSYSAWGSTYNEQFF. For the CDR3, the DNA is TGTGCCAGCAGTTACTCGGCCTGGGGGAGTACCTACAATGAGCAGTTCTTC.

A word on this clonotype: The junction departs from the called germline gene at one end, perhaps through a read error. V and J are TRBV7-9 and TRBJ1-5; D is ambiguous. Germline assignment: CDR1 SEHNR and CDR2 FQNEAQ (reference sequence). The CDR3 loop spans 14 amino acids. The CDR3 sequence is CASSLDAINQPRHF. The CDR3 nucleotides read TGTGCCAGCAGCTTAGACGCAATCAATCAGCCCCGGCATTTT.

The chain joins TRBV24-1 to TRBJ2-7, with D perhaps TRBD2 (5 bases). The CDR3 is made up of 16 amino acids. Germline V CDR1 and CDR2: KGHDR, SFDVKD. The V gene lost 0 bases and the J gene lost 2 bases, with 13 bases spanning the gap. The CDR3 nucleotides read TGTGCCACCAGTGATTTGTATGAGGACTCCCCCTACGAGCAGTACTTC. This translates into CATSDLYEDSPYEQYF.

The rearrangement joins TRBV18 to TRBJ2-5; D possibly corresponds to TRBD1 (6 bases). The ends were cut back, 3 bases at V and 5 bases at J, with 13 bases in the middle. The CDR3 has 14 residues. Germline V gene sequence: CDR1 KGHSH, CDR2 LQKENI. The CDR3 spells CASSPMDRGETQYF. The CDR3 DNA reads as TGTGCCAGCTCACCGATGGACAGAGGGGAGACCCAGTACTTC. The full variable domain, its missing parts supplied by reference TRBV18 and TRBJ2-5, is NAGVMQNPRHLVRRRGQEARLRCSPMKGHSHVYWYRQLPEEGLKFMVYLQKENIIDESGMPKERFSAEFPKEGPSILRIQQVVRGDSAAYFCASSPMDRGETQYFGPGTRLLVL.